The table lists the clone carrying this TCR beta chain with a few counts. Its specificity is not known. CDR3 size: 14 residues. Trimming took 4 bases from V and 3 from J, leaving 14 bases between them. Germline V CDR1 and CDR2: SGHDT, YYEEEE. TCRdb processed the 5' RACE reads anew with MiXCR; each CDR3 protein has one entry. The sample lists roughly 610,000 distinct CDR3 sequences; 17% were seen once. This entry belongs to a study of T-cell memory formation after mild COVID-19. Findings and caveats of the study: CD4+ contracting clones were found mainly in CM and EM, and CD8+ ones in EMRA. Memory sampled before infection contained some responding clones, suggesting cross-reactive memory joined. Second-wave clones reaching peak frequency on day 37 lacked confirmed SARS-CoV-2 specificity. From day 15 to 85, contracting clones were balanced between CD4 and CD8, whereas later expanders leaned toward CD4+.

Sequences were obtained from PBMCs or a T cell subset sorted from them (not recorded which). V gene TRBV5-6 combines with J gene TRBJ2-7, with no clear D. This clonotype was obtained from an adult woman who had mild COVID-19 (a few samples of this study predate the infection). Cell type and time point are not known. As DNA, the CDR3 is TGTGCCAGCAGCGATGGGCAGGACCTCTACGAGCAGTACTTC. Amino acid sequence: CASSDGQDLYEQYF.